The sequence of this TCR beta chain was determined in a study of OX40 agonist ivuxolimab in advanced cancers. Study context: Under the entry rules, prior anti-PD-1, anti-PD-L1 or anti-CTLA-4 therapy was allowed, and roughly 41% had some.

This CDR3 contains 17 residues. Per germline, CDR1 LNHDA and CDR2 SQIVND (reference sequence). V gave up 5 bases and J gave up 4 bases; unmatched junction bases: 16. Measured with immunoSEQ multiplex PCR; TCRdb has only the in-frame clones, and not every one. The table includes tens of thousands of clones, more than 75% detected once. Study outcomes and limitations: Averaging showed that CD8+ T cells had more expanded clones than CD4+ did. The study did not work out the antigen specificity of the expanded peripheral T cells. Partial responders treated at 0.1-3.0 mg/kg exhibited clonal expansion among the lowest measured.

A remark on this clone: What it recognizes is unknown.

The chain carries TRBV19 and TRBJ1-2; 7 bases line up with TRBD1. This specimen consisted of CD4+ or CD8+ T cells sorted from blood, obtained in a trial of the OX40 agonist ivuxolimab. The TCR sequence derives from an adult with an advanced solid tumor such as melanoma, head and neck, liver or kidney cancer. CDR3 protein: CASSATPGQASAYGYTF. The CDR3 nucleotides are TGTGCCAGTAGTGCCACCCCTGGACAGGCGTCCGCCTATGGCTACACCTTC.